This T cell receptor (beta chain) was sequenced for a study of cytomegalovirus exposure and HLA in healthy donors. The study, taken as a whole, reports: Accurate prediction of HLA-A and HLA-B alleles (for most subjects) was reportedly achieved from TCR beta sequences.

The CDR3 extends over 14 amino acids. The V gene's germline CDR1 is MDHEN and CDR2 SYDVKM. J lost 1 base, V lost 9 bases, and 8 bases had no gene match. To note about this clone: Its specificity is not known.

The PCR used 60 Vbeta and 13 Jbeta primers. Data came from immunoSEQ multiplex PCR; TCRdb stores just in-frame clones and leaves some out. The sample comprises some 150,000 clones, roughly two thirds of which are singletons, and 2.5% to 3% rests with the top ten. The receptor's source is a woman aged 25-40 years in good health and CMV-seronegative. The specimen sequenced was PBMCs. The chain is built from TRBV28 and TRBJ2-7, with 8 bases that match TRBD1. CDR3 residues: CASKTGDPSYEQYF. The CDR3 DNA is TGTGCCAGTAAGACAGGGGATCCTTCCTACGAGCAGTACTTC. The full variable domain, rest sourced from reference TRBV28 and TRBJ2-7, is DVKVTQSSRYLVKRTGEKVFLECVQDMDHENMFWYRQDPGLGLRLIYFSYDVKMKEKGDIPEGYSVSREKKERFSLILESASTNQTSMYLCASKTGDPSYEQYFGPGTRLTVT.